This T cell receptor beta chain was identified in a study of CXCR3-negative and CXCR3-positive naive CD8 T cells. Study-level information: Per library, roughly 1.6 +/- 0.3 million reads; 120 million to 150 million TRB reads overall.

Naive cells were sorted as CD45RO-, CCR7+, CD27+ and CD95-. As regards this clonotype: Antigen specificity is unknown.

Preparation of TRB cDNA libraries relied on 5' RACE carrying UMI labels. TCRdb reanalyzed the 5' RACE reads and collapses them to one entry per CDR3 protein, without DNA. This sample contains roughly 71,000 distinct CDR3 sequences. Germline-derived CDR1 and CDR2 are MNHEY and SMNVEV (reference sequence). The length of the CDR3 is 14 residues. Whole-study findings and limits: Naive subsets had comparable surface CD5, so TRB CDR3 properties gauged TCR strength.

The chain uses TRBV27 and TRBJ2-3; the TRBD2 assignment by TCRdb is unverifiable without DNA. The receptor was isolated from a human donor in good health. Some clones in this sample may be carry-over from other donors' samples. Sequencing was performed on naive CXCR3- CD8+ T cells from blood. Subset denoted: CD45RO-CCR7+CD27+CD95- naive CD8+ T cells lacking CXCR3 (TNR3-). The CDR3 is CASSSRLETDTQYF.